This T cell receptor (beta chain) originates from a study of blood T cell repertoires in COVID-19. For the study at large: T cells, B-cell-depleted T cells, or PBMCs provided the cDNA or gDNA that served as material.

In the authors' methods: Amplification from reference gene primers served as the basis for estimated nucleated cell counts. The data were produced by immunoSEQ multiplex PCR, yet TCRdb's version contains in-frame clones alone and is incomplete. V and J calls and clone size come straight from that table; D and trimming were deduced from the DNA. Of over 45,000 clones detected, roughly four fifths appear once; the ten largest clones hold roughly 8%. CDR3 length: 15 amino acids. V shed 4 bases and J shed 5 bases, with 17 bases lying between them. CDR1 is SGHNT, CDR2 YYREEE, per germline (reference sequence).

This sequence originates from a woman aged 80 or older with acute or convalescent COVID-19. The material sequenced was peripheral blood. This chain joins TRBV5-4 and TRBJ2-3; D gene ambiguous. CDR3 sequence: CASSDRKVGGDTQYF. As DNA, the CDR3 is TGTGCCAGCAGCGACCGGAAAGTAGGCGGAGATACGCAGTATTTT.